This T cell receptor (beta chain) was observed in a study of cytomegalovirus exposure and HLA in healthy donors. Overall study context: Among 150 million to 200 million T cells, an earlier analysis found about 100 million unique TCR beta sequences. Study results and caveats: There were some public TCRs occurring in many donors, but most TCR sequences were rare. Across donors, presence/absence analyses took sequencing depth to be roughly uniform.

60 Vbeta and 13 Jbeta primers were used in PCR. Sequenced by immunoSEQ multiplex PCR; TCRdb stores in-frame clones only, minus some. The sample has over 200,000 clones; roughly 79% are singletons. In the case of this clone: Its matching antigen is unknown.

The study sampled nominally healthy donors, though unrecorded immune exposures were likely. The CDR3 length is 15 residues. The ends lost 4 bases at V and 1 base at J; junction bases unmatched: 4. Germline V gives CDR1 LGHNA, CDR2 YSLEER. The receptor was isolated from a male donor in good health and CMV-seronegative. Sequencing was performed on PBMCs. This sequence joins TRBV4-3 and TRBJ2-5; the match to TRBD2 covers 9 bases. CDR3 in amino acids: CASSPWRGGQETQYF. In DNA form, the CDR3 reads TGCGCCAGCAGCCCCTGGCGGGGGGGCCAAGAGACCCAGTACTTC.